Given below is one T cell receptor beta chain in context. Time point specified: time of PML onset. Per the germline V gene, CDR1 is KGHSH and CDR2 is LQKENI. V lost 3 bases and J 5 bases, leaving 10 bases between the germline ends. The CDR3 is made up of 13 amino acids. This sample was taken from a study of multiple sclerosis patients with progressive multifocal leukoencephalopathy. Some clones are missing from TCRdb's copy, which holds only in-frame ones; the method was immunoSEQ multiplex PCR. The data contain approximately 31,000 clones, 87% of them singletons. Sequencing was performed on PBMCs, taken from a patient treated with natalizumab. This chain links TRBV18 with TRBJ2-5; D call uncertain. The receptor's source is a human donor with progressive multifocal leukoencephalopathy. The CDR3 DNA reads as TGTGCCAGCTCACCGGGTGATCGGGAGACCCAGTACTTC. Residues: CASSPGDRETQYF.